The clone carrying this T cell receptor (beta chain) was observed a single time. Its antigen is undetermined. Regarding treatment: oral pan-JAK inhibitor, 5-10 mg twice daily. This sample is drawn from a study of CD8+ T cells in alopecia areata. Whole-study results and caveats: Since there was just one nonresponder, nobody can yet say how baseline CD8+ expansion ties to response.

Isolated RNA was reverse transcribed into cDNA used as the sequencing template. Produced via immunoSEQ multiplex PCR; TCRdb's table is partial and in-frame only. The table records about 210,000 clones, roughly 66% of them present only once. The sequence came from a human donor with alopecia areata. The sequencing used CD4+ T cells sorted from blood, collected at week 44, from a patient treated with tofacitinib.

In DNA form, the CDR3 reads TGTGCCAGCTCACCACCTTACCAAGAGACCCAGTACTTC. It yields the protein CASSPPYQETQYF. The chain has TRBV18 and TRBJ2-5; no firm D call. With 0 bases removed from V and 0 bases from J, the gap between germline ends came to 2 bases. Germline values: CDR1 KGHSH, CDR2 LQKENI. The CDR3 has 13 residues.